The source of this T cell receptor beta chain is a study of blood T cell repertoires in COVID-19. Study-wide background: T cells, B-cell-depleted T cells, or PBMCs supplied cDNA or gDNA.

The germline CDR1 and CDR2 sequences are SGHTA and FQGTGA. This CDR3 is 12 amino acids long. Trimming left V 5 bases short and J 10 bases short, with 14 bases between. Data came from immunoSEQ multiplex PCR; TCRdb stores just in-frame clones and leaves some out. The sample carries more than 90,000 clones, around four fifths recorded once. This clone was recorded only once. The source of this sequence is a woman older than 75 with acute or convalescent COVID-19. The chain joins TRBV7-3 to TRBJ1-1, with D perhaps matching TRBD1 (5 bases). Sequencing was carried out using peripheral blood. CDR3 nucleotides: TGTGCCAGCAGCCCGTCGGGGGGATCAGCTTTCTTT. Its protein product is CASSPSGGSAFF.